The T cell receptor beta chain described here comes from a study of T cells after posttransplantation cyclophosphamide. Regarding the study as a whole: Recipient CMV seropositivity and CMV reactivation strongly tracked TRB clonality.

From germline, CDR1 is GTSNPN and CDR2 SVGIG (reference sequence). The CDR3 has 22 residues. After removal of 0 bases from V and 1 base from J, the junction contained 18 bases not matched to a gene. Remarks on this clone: Its antigen is unidentified.

Sequenced by immunoSEQ multiplex PCR; TCRdb stores in-frame clones only, minus some. This table holds approximately 3,000 clones, roughly 70% found once. Cyclophosphamide on days +3 and +4 followed busulfan-fludarabine conditioning and a marrow graft. This receptor was identified in a female patient aged 50-59 years who received an allogeneic stem cell transplant from a related donor, was CMV-positive, and had no GVHD. Some T cells may be graft donor cells. The sequences come from PBMCs, collected after allogeneic stem cell transplant with posttransplant cyclophosphamide. V is TRBV30 and J is TRBJ2-2; 12 nucleotides line up with TRBD2. As DNA, the CDR3 is TGTGCCTGGAGTGTACTTCAAGCTCCTAGCGGGAGGGGGAGGGGGAACACCGGGGAGCTGTTTTTT. It codes for CAWSVLQAPSGRGRGNTGELFF. Full variable domain (rest looked up from reference TRBV30 and TRBJ2-2): SQTIHQWPATLVQPVGSPLSLECTVEGTSNPNLYWYRQAAGRGLQLLFYSVGIGQISSEVPQNLSASRPQDRQFILSSKKLLLSDSGFYLCAWSVLQAPSGRGRGNTGELFFGEGSRLTVL.